These T cell receptor beta chains were read from a single sample in a study of T-cell reconstitution after alpha-beta-depleted transplantation in children. TCRdb reprocessed the PCR reads via MiXCR and lists one record per CDR3 protein. The table records about 900,000 distinct CDR3 sequences, 25% to 35% of them present only once. This specimen was PBMCs, mostly from graft donor cells, taken 360 days after TCRalphabeta/CD19-depleted stem cell transplant. Receptors originate from a boy under two years old who had a stem cell transplant for SCID, so the T cells may come from the graft donor. The CDR3 runs from the conserved cysteine through the conserved F or W. Fields, in order: CDR3 protein, CDR3 DNA, clone size, V gene, J gene, D gene, CDR3 length. D genes are given only for firm matches. Size is stated for part of the rows, as once, few or many counts, or as a class when the clone is expanded.

cdr3_aa: CSVDGAGETNTEAFF
cdr3_nt: TGCAGCGTTGATGGGGCAGGGGAGACGAACACTGAAGCTTTCTTT
clone_size: -
v_call: TRBV29-1
j_call: TRBJ1-1
d_call: -
cdr3_length: 15

cdr3_aa: CASSTGGLAGSETQYF
cdr3_nt: TGTGCCAGCAGCACAGGGGGACTAGCGGGTTCGGAGACCCAGTACTTC
clone_size: many
v_call: TRBV7-2
j_call: TRBJ2-5
d_call: TRBD2
cdr3_length: 16

cdr3_aa: CASSLQGRGYEQYF
cdr3_nt: TGTGCCAGCAGCCTTCAGGGGCGTGGGTACGAGCAGTACTTC
clone_size: -
v_call: TRBV2
j_call: TRBJ2-7
d_call: -
cdr3_length: 14

cdr3_aa: CASSYFGHRGEAFF
cdr3_nt: TGTGCCAGCAGTTACTTTGGCCATCGGGGTGAAGCTTTCTTT
clone_size: -
v_call: TRBV6-2/TRBV6-3
j_call: TRBJ1-1
d_call: -
cdr3_length: 14

cdr3_aa: CASTGVGSDGYTF
cdr3_nt: TGTGCCAGTACAGGGGTGGGAAGCGATGGCTACACCTTC
clone_size: once
v_call: TRBV3-1
j_call: TRBJ1-2
d_call: TRBD1
cdr3_length: 13

cdr3_aa: CSAISAGGLRYEQYF
cdr3_nt: TGCAGTGCTATCTCTGCGGGGGGGCTAAGGTACGAGCAGTACTTC
clone_size: -
v_call: TRBV20-1
j_call: TRBJ2-7
d_call: TRBD2
cdr3_length: 15

cdr3_aa: CSASAGGPLRNQPQHF
cdr3_nt: TGCAGTGCTAGTGCCGGGGGACCCCTGAGAAATCAGCCCCAGCATTTT
clone_size: -
v_call: TRBV20-1
j_call: TRBJ1-5
d_call: -
cdr3_length: 16

cdr3_aa: CASSPDLDYGYTF
cdr3_nt: TGTGCCAGCAGTCCCGACCTCGACTATGGCTACACCTTC
clone_size: -
v_call: TRBV25-1
j_call: TRBJ1-2
d_call: -
cdr3_length: 13

cdr3_aa: CASSRGDRSQNTEAFF
cdr3_nt: TGTGCCAGCAGTCGCGGGGACAGAAGCCAGAACACTGAAGCTTTCTTT
clone_size: -
v_call: TRBV12-3/TRBV12-4
j_call: TRBJ1-1
d_call: TRBD1
cdr3_length: 16

cdr3_aa: CATSRSRGTGELFF
cdr3_nt: TGTGCCACCAGCAGATCAAGGGGCACCGGGGAGCTGTTTTTT
clone_size: -
v_call: TRBV15
j_call: TRBJ2-2
d_call: -
cdr3_length: 14

cdr3_aa: CASRTGAGVGEQFF
cdr3_nt: TGTGCCAGCAGAACAGGGGCCGGCGTGGGAGAGCAGTTCTTC
clone_size: -
v_call: TRBV2
j_call: TRBJ2-1
d_call: TRBD1
cdr3_length: 14

cdr3_aa: CASSLWGSNTGELFF
cdr3_nt: TGTGCCAGCAGCTTGTGGGGTTCGAACACCGGGGAGCTGTTTTTT
clone_size: few
v_call: TRBV5-5
j_call: TRBJ2-2
d_call: -
cdr3_length: 15

cdr3_aa: CASSLVRTLMNTEAFF
cdr3_nt: TGTGCCAGCAGCTTAGTGCGGACCCTAATGAACACTGAAGCTTTCTTT
clone_size: -
v_call: TRBV11-2
j_call: TRBJ1-1
d_call: -
cdr3_length: 16

cdr3_aa: CASSYLPSGGAKEQFF
cdr3_nt: TGTGCCAGCAGTTACCTCCCTAGCGGGGGGGCCAAAGAGCAGTTCTTC
clone_size: few
v_call: TRBV6-5
j_call: TRBJ2-1
d_call: TRBD2
cdr3_length: 16

cdr3_aa: CASSLETLGDQPQHF
cdr3_nt: TGTGCCAGCAGTTTAGAGACCCTAGGCGATCAGCCCCAGCATTTT
clone_size: -
v_call: TRBV28
j_call: TRBJ1-5
d_call: -
cdr3_length: 15

cdr3_aa: CASSLALGQGYEQYF
cdr3_nt: TGTGCCAGCAGTTTAGCGCTGGGACAGGGCTACGAGCAGTACTTC
clone_size: few
v_call: TRBV12-3/TRBV12-4
j_call: TRBJ2-7
d_call: TRBD1
cdr3_length: 15

cdr3_aa: CASSDILKGQGRNYGYTF
cdr3_nt: TGTGCCAGCAGCGATATACTCAAAGGACAGGGGAGAAACTATGGCTACACCTTC
clone_size: -
v_call: TRBV2
j_call: TRBJ1-2
d_call: TRBD1
cdr3_length: 18

cdr3_aa: CSASRRDTEAFF
cdr3_nt: TGCAGTGCTAGTCGCAGGGACACTGAAGCTTTCTTT
clone_size: few
v_call: TRBV20-1
j_call: TRBJ1-1
d_call: -
cdr3_length: 12

cdr3_aa: CASSPREGEEKLFF
cdr3_nt: TGCGCCAGCAGCCCCCGGGAGGGAGAGGAAAAACTGTTTTTT
clone_size: -
v_call: TRBV4-1
j_call: TRBJ1-4
d_call: -
cdr3_length: 14

cdr3_aa: CAISVGGGANVLTF
cdr3_nt: TGTGCCATCAGTGTGGGTGGAGGGGCCAACGTCCTGACTTTC
clone_size: many
v_call: TRBV10-3
j_call: TRBJ2-6
d_call: -
cdr3_length: 14

cdr3_aa: CASSLAPPGWGETQYF
cdr3_nt: TGTGCCAGCAGTTTAGCTCCGCCGGGTTGGGGAGAGACCCAGTACTTC
clone_size: -
v_call: TRBV12-3/TRBV12-4
j_call: TRBJ2-5
d_call: -
cdr3_length: 16

cdr3_aa: CASSPGGHYEQYF
cdr3_nt: TGTGCCAGCAGCCCCGGCGGTCACTACGAGCAGTACTTC
clone_size: -
v_call: TRBV28
j_call: TRBJ2-7
d_call: -
cdr3_length: 13

cdr3_aa: CASSLTQGLDTEAFF
cdr3_nt: TGCGCCAGCAGCTTGACACAGGGATTGGACACTGAAGCTTTCTTT
clone_size: -
v_call: TRBV5-1
j_call: TRBJ1-1
d_call: -
cdr3_length: 15

cdr3_aa: CASTQDRGSNTEAFF
cdr3_nt: TGTGCCAGCACCCAGGACAGGGGGTCGAACACTGAAGCTTTCTTT
clone_size: -
v_call: TRBV6-1
j_call: TRBJ1-1
d_call: TRBD1
cdr3_length: 15

cdr3_aa: CASSYSEARGNTIYF
cdr3_nt: TGTGCCAGCAGTTACTCGGAGGCTCGAGGAAACACCATATATTTT
clone_size: -
v_call: TRBV6-5
j_call: TRBJ1-3
d_call: -
cdr3_length: 15

cdr3_aa: CASSLARGRVTGELFF
cdr3_nt: TGTGCCAGCAGCTTAGCGCGGGGCCGGGTCACCGGGGAGCTGTTTTTT
clone_size: -
v_call: TRBV7-6
j_call: TRBJ2-2
d_call: -
cdr3_length: 16

cdr3_aa: CASSPGQGPYSNQPQHF
cdr3_nt: TGTGCCAGCAGTCCCGGACAGGGACCTTATAGCAATCAGCCCCAGCATTTT
clone_size: -
v_call: TRBV12-3/TRBV12-4
j_call: TRBJ1-5
d_call: TRBD1
cdr3_length: 17

cdr3_aa: CSARRFGLASEAFF
cdr3_nt: TGCAGTGCTAGAAGGTTCGGGCTTGCATCTGAAGCTTTCTTT
clone_size: -
v_call: TRBV20-1
j_call: TRBJ1-1
d_call: -
cdr3_length: 14

cdr3_aa: CASSLGHQGETQYF
cdr3_nt: TGCGCCAGCAGCTTGGGTCACCAGGGGGAGACCCAGTACTTC
clone_size: few
v_call: TRBV5-1
j_call: TRBJ2-5
d_call: -
cdr3_length: 14

cdr3_aa: CASKTYRGQETQYF
cdr3_nt: TGTGCCAGCAAGACCTACAGGGGCCAAGAGACCCAGTACTTC
clone_size: -
v_call: TRBV12-3/TRBV12-4
j_call: TRBJ2-5
d_call: TRBD1
cdr3_length: 14

cdr3_aa: CASSGYTGANEKLFF
cdr3_nt: TGTGCCAGCAGTGGATATACAGGGGCTAATGAAAAACTGTTTTTT
clone_size: many
v_call: TRBV12-3/TRBV12-4
j_call: TRBJ1-4
d_call: TRBD1
cdr3_length: 15

cdr3_aa: CATSGLDRVLEQYF
cdr3_nt: TGTGCCACCAGCGGACTAGATCGGGTCTTGGAGCAGTACTTC
clone_size: -
v_call: TRBV15
j_call: TRBJ2-7
d_call: TRBD2
cdr3_length: 14

cdr3_aa: CASSVATAQDGLGGYTF
cdr3_nt: TGTGCCAGCAGCGTAGCTACCGCCCAGGACGGCCTAGGGGGCTACACCTTC
clone_size: -
v_call: TRBV9
j_call: TRBJ1-2
d_call: -
cdr3_length: 17

cdr3_aa: CAIRMGQGDEQYF
cdr3_nt: TGTGCCATCAGGATGGGACAGGGCGACGAGCAGTACTTC
clone_size: -
v_call: TRBV10-3
j_call: TRBJ2-7
d_call: TRBD1
cdr3_length: 13

cdr3_aa: CASSFEGGPGFSQFF
cdr3_nt: TGTGCCAGCAGCTTTGAGGGGGGGCCTGGGTTCTCGCAGTTCTTC
clone_size: -
v_call: TRBV7-9
j_call: TRBJ2-1
d_call: -
cdr3_length: 15

cdr3_aa: CASSLFGTGRTGELFF
cdr3_nt: TGCGCCAGCAGCTTGTTCGGGACAGGGAGGACCGGGGAGCTGTTTTTT
clone_size: -
v_call: TRBV5-1
j_call: TRBJ2-2
d_call: TRBD1
cdr3_length: 16

cdr3_aa: CASRSPGLTNEQFF
cdr3_nt: TGTGCCAGCAGATCTCCGGGACTAACAAATGAGCAGTTCTTC
clone_size: few
v_call: TRBV12-3/TRBV12-4
j_call: TRBJ2-1
d_call: TRBD2
cdr3_length: 14

cdr3_aa: CASRWEGSTDTQYF
cdr3_nt: TGTGCCAGCAGATGGGAGGGGTCCACAGATACGCAGTATTTT
clone_size: -
v_call: TRBV2
j_call: TRBJ2-3
d_call: TRBD2
cdr3_length: 14

cdr3_aa: CSAIVSDNTGELFF
cdr3_nt: TGCAGTGCTATAGTTTCGGACAACACCGGGGAGCTGTTTTTT
clone_size: few
v_call: TRBV20-1
j_call: TRBJ2-2
d_call: -
cdr3_length: 14

cdr3_aa: CSARTRQAGNEQFF
cdr3_nt: TGCAGTGCTAGAACCCGGCAGGCTGGCAATGAGCAGTTCTTC
clone_size: -
v_call: TRBV20-1
j_call: TRBJ2-1
d_call: -
cdr3_length: 14

cdr3_aa: CASSLASLGLGTSTDTQYF
cdr3_nt: TGTGCCAGCAGCTTAGCGTCCCTAGGACTAGGGACTAGCACAGATACGCAGTATTTT
clone_size: -
v_call: TRBV7-8
j_call: TRBJ2-3
d_call: TRBD2
cdr3_length: 19

cdr3_aa: CASSQDGQGPEKLFF
cdr3_nt: TGCGCCAGCAGCCAAGACGGGCAGGGCCCTGAAAAACTGTTTTTT
clone_size: few
v_call: TRBV4-3
j_call: TRBJ1-4
d_call: -
cdr3_length: 15

cdr3_aa: CASSFWSGARFF
cdr3_nt: TGTGCCAGCAGTTTTTGGAGCGGAGCCCGGTTCTTC
clone_size: few
v_call: TRBV12-3/TRBV12-4
j_call: TRBJ2-1
d_call: -
cdr3_length: 12

cdr3_aa: CASSQEYLGGSNEKLFF
cdr3_nt: TGCGCCAGCAGCCAAGAATACCTCGGGGGCTCGAATGAAAAACTGTTTTTT
clone_size: few
v_call: TRBV4-1
j_call: TRBJ1-4
d_call: -
cdr3_length: 17

cdr3_aa: CSLTGGYTEAFF
cdr3_nt: TGCAGTTTGACAGGGGGGTACACTGAAGCTTTCTTT
clone_size: few
v_call: TRBV20-1
j_call: TRBJ1-1
d_call: TRBD1
cdr3_length: 12

cdr3_aa: CAARGTNTGELFF
cdr3_nt: TGTGCCGCCAGGGGGACCAACACCGGGGAGCTGTTTTTT
clone_size: -
v_call: TRBV6-2/TRBV6-3
j_call: TRBJ2-2
d_call: TRBD1
cdr3_length: 13

cdr3_aa: CASRVGGLVPDTQYF
cdr3_nt: TGTGCCAGTAGGGTTGGGGGACTAGTTCCAGATACGCAGTATTTT
clone_size: -
v_call: TRBV19
j_call: TRBJ2-3
d_call: TRBD2
cdr3_length: 15